The 10 T cell receptor beta chains below come from one sample, sequenced in a study of T cells in localized non-small cell lung cancer. Measured with immunoSEQ multiplex PCR; TCRdb has only the in-frame clones, and not every one. The sample lists 30,000 to 40,000 clones; around 85% were seen once. The sequenced sample was peripheral blood, obtained before any cancer treatment. Receptors were obtained from a man aged 35 to 70 with stage I lung adenocarcinoma.

The chain uses TRBV28 and TRBJ1-1; D call uncertain. CDR1 is MDHEN and CDR2 is SYDVKM in the germline V gene. CDR3 length equals 15 residues. V dropped 6 bases and J dropped 5 bases, with 19 bases sitting between them. CDR3 protein: CASSSADHDGTEAFF. For the CDR3, the DNA is TGTGCCAGCAGCTCTGCCGACCACGATGGTACTGAAGCTTTCTTT.

CDR3 sequence (DNA): TGCGCCAGCAGCCAAGAGTGGACTAGCGGGAGTTACATTCAGTACTTC. This gives the protein CASSQEWTSGSYIQYF. The chain employs TRBV4-3 and TRBJ2-4; 13 bases are shared with TRBD2. V gave up 0 bases and J gave up 8 bases; unmatched junction bases: 4. Germline V gives CDR1 LGHNA, CDR2 YSLEER. The CDR3 consists of 16 residues.

The rearrangement links TRBV5-6 to TRBJ2-3; possible D gene TRBD2, 6 bases. V dropped 2 bases and J dropped 0 bases, with 13 bases sitting between them. Germline CDR1 and CDR2: SGHDT and YYEEEE. The CDR3 extends over 16 amino acids. The CDR3 nucleotides are TGTGCCAGCAGCTTTTCTAGCGAGTGGAGCACAGATACGCAGTATTTT. The encoded protein is CASSFSSEWSTDTQYF.

This chain uses TRBV19 with TRBJ1-1; 7 nucleotides agree with TRBD1. The CDR3 runs to 12 residues. The V segment lost 5 bases and the J segment 6 bases; nucleotides outside the gene matches: 3. Germline loops: CDR1 LNHDA, CDR2 SQIVND (reference sequence). CDR3 amino acids: CASSWQGAEAFF. In DNA, the CDR3 is TGTGCCAGTAGTTGGCAGGGGGCTGAAGCTTTCTTT.

The chain links TRBV28 to TRBJ2-7; 9 bases map to TRBD1. The CDR3 runs to 15 residues. Germline V gene data show CDR1 as MDHEN and CDR2 as SYDVKM. Trimming took 5 bases from V and 2 from J; bases not matched to a gene: 7. The CDR3 is CASSLPGQGTYEQYF. DNA of the CDR3: TGTGCCAGCAGTCTCCCGGGACAGGGCACCTACGAGCAGTACTTC.

The V gene is TRBV6-5, the J gene TRBJ1-1; D gene unclear. Trimming removed 3 bases at V and 7 bases at J, with 9 bases between. This CDR3 is built from 12 residues. Germline loops: CDR1 MNHEY, CDR2 SVGAGI. CDR3 coding DNA: TGTGCCAGCAGTTATTTGTGGGGTGAAGCTTTCTTT. Protein sequence: CASSYLWGEAFF.

The chain has TRBV27 and TRBJ1-1, with a possible D match to TRBD1 (6 bases). Looked up from germline, CDR1 is MNHEY and CDR2 is SMNVEV (reference sequence). Trimming removed 7 bases at V and 2 bases at J, with 14 bases between. CDR3 length: 14 residues. CDR3 residues: CASTLGGLNTEAFF. Here the CDR3 DNA reads TGTGCCAGCACCTTAGGGGGTTTAAACACTGAAGCTTTCTTT.

This sequence joins TRBV9 and TRBJ2-1; the D call may be TRBD1 or TRBD2 (5 bases each). The length of the CDR3 is 14 residues. V shed 2 bases and J shed 10 bases, with 16 bases lying between them. Germline-derived CDR1 and CDR2 are SGDLS and YYNGEE. The CDR3 here is CASSVQGAPVEQFF. CDR3 DNA: TGTGCCAGCAGCGTGCAGGGAGCGCCAGTGGAGCAGTTCTTC.

This rearrangement joins TRBV2 to TRBJ2-1; D gene uncertain. Germline V gives CDR1 SNHLY, CDR2 FYNNEI. The CDR3 contains 12 residues. With 6 bases removed from V and 7 bases from J, the gap between germline ends came to 10 bases. CDR3 sequence reads: CASSVWGNEQFF. CDR3 bases: TGTGCCAGCAGCGTTTGGGGTAATGAGCAGTTCTTC.

The rearrangement joins TRBV6-6 to TRBJ2-2; 7 bases align to TRBD2. Germline V gene sequence: CDR1 MNHNY, CDR2 SVGAGI (reference sequence). The V segment lost 5 bases and the J segment 2 bases; nucleotides outside the gene matches: 5. The CDR3 loop spans 15 amino acids. CDR3 sequence (DNA): TGTGCCAGCAGTCAAAGCGGGACTAACACCGGGGAGCTGTTTTTT. Translating gives CASSQSGTNTGELFF.